This T cell receptor beta chain was identified during a study of patients and donors after allogeneic stem cell transplantation. One entry per CDR3 protein results from TCRdb running MiXCR on the RT-PCR reads. In the table there are around 200,000 distinct CDR3 sequences, over 30% of which are singletons. In this sample, this clonotype turned up once. The clonotype was recovered from a human donor who was either an allogeneic HSCT recipient or a stem cell or donor lymphocyte infusion donor (not recorded which). It is not recorded whose cells these are; they may come from a transplant donor. Sequencing used blood, either unsorted or a sorted T cell fraction (not recorded which).

In nucleotides, the CDR3 is TGCGCCAGCAGCCCGCCAGGGACAGGGCACAATGAGCAGTTCTTC. Protein product: CASSPPGTGHNEQFF. The chain couples TRBV5-1 to TRBJ2-1; 9 bases are a match to TRBD1. Trimming cost V 4 bases and J 5 bases; bases outside gene matches: 7. CDR3 length: 15 residues. CDR1 SGHRS and CDR2 YFSETQ come from the germline V gene.